This TCR beta chain was documented in a study of blood T cells in healthy people across ages. Primed by a sample-barcoded 5' primer and a J-beta primer mix, a second PCR proceeded for 7 to 11 cycles. TCRdb itself ran the 5' RACE reads through MiXCR, one entry per CDR3 protein. The sample consists of under 850,000 distinct CDR3 sequences, around 34% of them appearing once. Each sample yielded at least 6 million isolated PBMCs. Germline V gives CDR1 SGHDT, CDR2 YYEEEE. CDR3 length: 13 residues. The rearrangement links TRBV5-6 to TRBJ2-7; maybe TRBD1 (7 bases). The end of the DNA is better explained by TRBJ2-4, so the J call may be wrong. This sequence was found in a man younger than 35 in good health. The sequenced sample consisted of blood. CDR3 bases: TGTGCCAGCAGCGCCTCAGGGGGAGGCATTCAGTACTTC. Protein sequence: CASSASGGGIQYF.